Listed below are T cell receptor beta chains from one sample, sequenced in a study of CD8 T cells in Susac syndrome. Each CDR3 protein is one row after TCRdb ran MiXCR on the immunoSEQ multiplex PCR reads. The repertoire holds approximately 140,000 distinct CDR3 sequences, with approximately 79% as singletons. Sequenced material: CD8+ T cells from PBMCs. The receptors here all came from a human donor with multiple sclerosis. Both conserved end residues are part of each CDR3. A D gene is named only where the DNA matches it firmly. Clone size, where shown, is once, few, many, or a class for clones that have expanded.

D gene: NA
clone size: NA
V gene: TRBV19
J gene: TRBJ1-1
CDR3 DNA: TGTGCCAGTAGTATAGCTACAAGGACGATCACTGAAGCTTTCTTT
CDR3 protein: CASSIATRTITEAFF

D gene: TRBD2
clone size: few
V gene: TRBV14
J gene: TRBJ2-5
CDR3 DNA: TGTGCCAGCAGCGGACTAGCGGGGACCATACAAGAGACCCAGTACTTC
CDR3 protein: CASSGLAGTIQETQYF

D gene: NA
clone size: NA
V gene: TRBV9
J gene: TRBJ2-3
CDR3 DNA: TGTGCCAGCAGCCCGAAAGGGCTCGGCGGAGGTAGTACAGATACGCAGTATTTT
CDR3 protein: CASSPKGLGGGSTDTQYF

D gene: TRBD2
clone size: NA
V gene: TRBV27
J gene: TRBJ2-7
CDR3 DNA: TGTGCCAGCAGTCGTCCGGCAGCGGGGGGGCCTTACGAGCAGTACTTC
CDR3 protein: CASSRPAAGGPYEQYF

D gene: NA
clone size: NA
V gene: TRBV15
J gene: TRBJ1-1
CDR3 DNA: TGTGCCACCAGCAGAGAATTGAACACTGAAGCTTTCTTT
CDR3 protein: CATSRELNTEAFF

D gene: NA
clone size: once
V gene: TRBV2
J gene: TRBJ2-1
CDR3 DNA: TGTGCCAGCAGTGATATAATAGGGCGGGCCGACAATGAGCAGTTCTTC
CDR3 protein: CASSDIIGRADNEQFF

D gene: NA
clone size: NA
V gene: TRBV19
J gene: TRBJ2-1
CDR3 DNA: TGTGCCAGTAGTACGGCCGCGGGACTCAATGAGCAGTTCTTC
CDR3 protein: CASSTAAGLNEQFF

D gene: TRBD1
clone size: NA
V gene: TRBV2
J gene: TRBJ2-7
CDR3 DNA: TGTGCCAGCAGTGAGGCCCGGGACAGGGTAGGCGAGCAGTACTTC
CDR3 protein: CASSEARDRVGEQYF

D gene: NA
clone size: NA
V gene: TRBV25-1
J gene: TRBJ1-2
CDR3 DNA: TGTGCCAGCAGTGAAGACCCAATAGGGGATGGCTACACCTTC
CDR3 protein: CASSEDPIGDGYTF

D gene: NA
clone size: NA
V gene: TRBV12-3/TRBV12-4
J gene: TRBJ2-7
CDR3 DNA: TGTGCCGGCAGTTTCATCGATGTCTACGAGCAGTACTTC
CDR3 protein: CAGSFIDVYEQYF

D gene: NA
clone size: NA
V gene: TRBV6-1
J gene: TRBJ2-1
CDR3 DNA: TGTGCCAGCAGTGAAGTAAAGGGATCCTACAATGAGCAGTTCTTC
CDR3 protein: CASSEVKGSYNEQFF

D gene: NA
clone size: NA
V gene: TRBV13
J gene: TRBJ1-6
CDR3 DNA: TGTGCCAGCAGCTTTTCAGGGACTAATTCACCCCTCCACTTT
CDR3 protein: CASSFSGTNSPLHF

D gene: NA
clone size: NA
V gene: TRBV19
J gene: TRBJ1-1
CDR3 DNA: TGTGCCAGTAGGATGGAGAGCGCGGGTGTCACTGAAGCTTTCTTT
CDR3 protein: CASRMESAGVTEAFF

D gene: NA
clone size: NA
V gene: TRBV7-9
J gene: TRBJ1-1
CDR3 DNA: TGTGCCAGCAGCCCCGACCCGCCGAGGAACACTGAAGCTTTCTTT
CDR3 protein: CASSPDPPRNTEAFF

D gene: NA
clone size: NA
V gene: TRBV27
J gene: TRBJ2-7
CDR3 DNA: TGTGCCAGCAGTTTATCGGGATCCGAGCAGTACTTC
CDR3 protein: CASSLSGSEQYF

D gene: NA
clone size: once
V gene: TRBV5-1
J gene: TRBJ2-3
CDR3 DNA: TGCGCCAGCAGCTTTATGGGGGGCGCCCCAGATACGCAGTATTTT
CDR3 protein: CASSFMGGAPDTQYF

D gene: NA
clone size: NA
V gene: TRBV7-9
J gene: TRBJ1-2
CDR3 DNA: TGTGCCAGCAGTTCCGGGTCTTATTATGGCTACACCTTC
CDR3 protein: CASSSGSYYGYTF

D gene: NA
clone size: NA
V gene: TRBV2
J gene: TRBJ2-7
CDR3 DNA: TGTGCCAGCAGGGAGCAGGGCCGTGCCTACGAGCAGTACTTC
CDR3 protein: CASREQGRAYEQYF

D gene: NA
clone size: NA
V gene: TRBV12-3/TRBV12-4
J gene: TRBJ1-2
CDR3 DNA: TGTGCCAGCAGTCCAAATCGGGACCCTTCCTATGGCTACACCTTC
CDR3 protein: CASSPNRDPSYGYTF

D gene: NA
clone size: NA
V gene: TRBV15
J gene: TRBJ1-2
CDR3 DNA: TGTGCCACCACCACTGACACGACCCATGGCTACACCTTC
CDR3 protein: CATTTDTTHGYTF

D gene: NA
clone size: NA
V gene: TRBV6-5
J gene: TRBJ2-1
CDR3 DNA: TGTGCCAGCAGTTACGTCCAGTCTCTCCTCAATGAGCAGTTCTTC
CDR3 protein: CASSYVQSLLNEQFF

D gene: NA
clone size: NA
V gene: TRBV7-2
J gene: TRBJ2-1
CDR3 DNA: TGTGCCAGCAGCTTGGATGCTCCGGACAGGGAGGGCTACAATGAGCAGTTCTTC
CDR3 protein: CASSLDAPDREGYNEQFF

D gene: TRBD2
clone size: NA
V gene: TRBV27
J gene: TRBJ2-1
CDR3 DNA: TGTGCCAGCAGTTCTTCTAGCGGGAGGAGCTCCTACAATGAGCAGTTCTTC
CDR3 protein: CASSSSSGRSSYNEQFF

D gene: NA
clone size: NA
V gene: TRBV10-3
J gene: TRBJ1-5
CDR3 DNA: TGTGCCATCAGTGAGTCAATTCACGGGCCGGCCGTTGGCAATCAGCCCCAGCATTTT
CDR3 protein: CAISESIHGPAVGNQPQHF

D gene: NA
clone size: NA
V gene: TRBV4-1
J gene: TRBJ1-4
CDR3 DNA: TGCGCCAGCAGCCAACTCTCAACTAATGAAAAACTGTTTTTT
CDR3 protein: CASSQLSTNEKLFF

D gene: NA
clone size: few
V gene: TRBV7-2
J gene: TRBJ1-5
CDR3 DNA: TGTGCCAGCAGCCCCCTGGTAGGGGGGTTTCAGCCCCAGCATTTT
CDR3 protein: CASSPLVGGFQPQHF

D gene: NA
clone size: NA
V gene: TRBV6-1
J gene: TRBJ1-3
CDR3 DNA: TGTGCCAGCAGTGAGTCGGACGACAGGGGAAACACCATATATTTT
CDR3 protein: CASSESDDRGNTIYF

D gene: NA
clone size: NA
V gene: TRBV24-1
J gene: TRBJ2-5
CDR3 DNA: TGTGCCACCAGTGACCTGTACCAAGAGACCCAGTACTTC
CDR3 protein: CATSDLYQETQYF

D gene: NA
clone size: NA
V gene: TRBV24-1
J gene: TRBJ1-1
CDR3 DNA: TGTGCCACCAGTGATTCCGGGACAGAAGCTTTCTTT
CDR3 protein: CATSDSGTEAFF

D gene: NA
clone size: NA
V gene: TRBV5-5
J gene: TRBJ1-5
CDR3 DNA: TGTGCCAGCAGCTTGGAGGTGAGCTTTGCAGAGCAGCCCCAGCATTTT
CDR3 protein: CASSLEVSFAEQPQHF

D gene: TRBD1
clone size: NA
V gene: TRBV4-1
J gene: TRBJ1-1
CDR3 DNA: TGCGCCAGCAGCCAAGGGACAGGGGGGGAGACTGAAGCTTTCTTT
CDR3 protein: CASSQGTGGETEAFF

D gene: NA
clone size: NA
V gene: TRBV19
J gene: TRBJ2-1
CDR3 DNA: TGTGCCAGTAGTATAGATATGTGGAGCAATGAGCAGTTCTTC
CDR3 protein: CASSIDMWSNEQFF

D gene: NA
clone size: NA
V gene: TRBV19
J gene: TRBJ2-2
CDR3 DNA: TGTGCCAGTTTTGGGGGCACCGGGGAGCTGTTTTTT
CDR3 protein: CASFGGTGELFF

D gene: TRBD2
clone size: NA
V gene: TRBV12-3/TRBV12-4
J gene: TRBJ2-5
CDR3 DNA: TGTGCCAGCAGTCCCGCGCGGGGGGGCCAAGGAACACAAGAGACCCAGTACTTC
CDR3 protein: CASSPARGGQGTQETQYF

D gene: TRBD2
clone size: few
V gene: TRBV28
J gene: TRBJ2-7
CDR3 DNA: TGTGCCAGCAGTTTATATGGGACTAGCTACGAGCAGTACTTC
CDR3 protein: CASSLYGTSYEQYF

D gene: NA
clone size: few
V gene: TRBV10-3
J gene: TRBJ2-7
CDR3 DNA: TGTGCCATCAGTGAGTTTTCGTCCACGGGCTACGAGCAGTACTTC
CDR3 protein: CAISEFSSTGYEQYF

D gene: TRBD1
clone size: NA
V gene: TRBV15
J gene: TRBJ2-4
CDR3 DNA: TGTGCCACCAGCAGAGGGACAGGGATAGCCAAAAACATTCAGTACTTC
CDR3 protein: CATSRGTGIAKNIQYF

D gene: TRBD2
clone size: NA
V gene: TRBV7-9
J gene: TRBJ2-1
CDR3 DNA: TGTGCCAGCAGCTTAGAGTTTTCTCGGGCTAGCGGGGACTTCAATCAGCAGTTCTTC
CDR3 protein: CASSLEFSRASGDFNQQFF

D gene: NA
clone size: NA
V gene: TRBV6-2/TRBV6-3
J gene: TRBJ2-2
CDR3 DNA: TGTGCCAGCAGCCACTTAATGCGCGGTGGCACCGGGGAGCTGTTTTTT
CDR3 protein: CASSHLMRGGTGELFF

D gene: TRBD1
clone size: NA
V gene: TRBV13
J gene: TRBJ2-3
CDR3 DNA: TGTGCCAGCAGACACAGGGGATGGACAGATACGCAGTATTTT
CDR3 protein: CASRHRGWTDTQYF

D gene: TRBD2
clone size: NA
V gene: TRBV5-6
J gene: TRBJ2-1
CDR3 DNA: TGTGCCAGCAGCTTGGCCTCCGGGAGGGCGGAGTACAATGAGCAGTTCTTC
CDR3 protein: CASSLASGRAEYNEQFF

D gene: NA
clone size: NA
V gene: TRBV6-5
J gene: TRBJ1-1
CDR3 DNA: TGTGCCAGCAGTGCAAGACGGAGTGAAGCTTTCTTT
CDR3 protein: CASSARRSEAFF

D gene: NA
clone size: NA
V gene: TRBV20-1
J gene: TRBJ1-1
CDR3 DNA: TGCAGTGCTAGAGATTGGACCCAAAACACTGAAGCTTTCTTT
CDR3 protein: CSARDWTQNTEAFF

D gene: TRBD1
clone size: NA
V gene: TRBV28
J gene: TRBJ1-1
CDR3 DNA: TGTGCCAGCAGCTGGGACAGTTTCATGAACACTGAAGCTTTCTTT
CDR3 protein: CASSWDSFMNTEAFF

D gene: TRBD1
clone size: NA
V gene: TRBV24-1
J gene: TRBJ2-5
CDR3 DNA: TGTGCCACCAGTATCGGGACAGGGAATTTTGGAGAGACCCAGTACTTC
CDR3 protein: CATSIGTGNFGETQYF

D gene: NA
clone size: NA
V gene: TRBV28
J gene: TRBJ2-5
CDR3 DNA: TGTGCCAGCAGTTTCAGAAACCAAGAGACCCAGTACTTC
CDR3 protein: CASSFRNQETQYF

D gene: TRBD2
clone size: NA
V gene: TRBV7-2
J gene: TRBJ2-7
CDR3 DNA: TGTGCCAGCAGCCGGGGGGGTCCGCAGTACTTC
CDR3 protein: CASSRGGPQYF

D gene: TRBD2
clone size: NA
V gene: TRBV6-2/TRBV6-3
J gene: TRBJ2-1
CDR3 DNA: TGTGCCAGCAGTCATAGACTAGCGGGAGGATACAATGAGCAGTTCTTC
CDR3 protein: CASSHRLAGGYNEQFF

D gene: NA
clone size: NA
V gene: TRBV19
J gene: TRBJ1-2
CDR3 DNA: TGTGCCAGTAGTATAGATCGTCGGATAGATGGCTACACCTTC
CDR3 protein: CASSIDRRIDGYTF

D gene: TRBD1
clone size: NA
V gene: TRBV4-1
J gene: TRBJ2-1
CDR3 DNA: TGCGCCAGCAGCCCGAGGACAGGGGACTATAGGTATGAGCAGTTCTTC
CDR3 protein: CASSPRTGDYRYEQFF

D gene: NA
clone size: NA
V gene: TRBV11-2
J gene: TRBJ2-1
CDR3 DNA: TGTGCCAGCAGCCGGCAGGGAGGATCCTACAATGAGCAGTTCTTC
CDR3 protein: CASSRQGGSYNEQFF